The clone carrying this TCR beta chain came up a few times. Its antigen remains unidentified. Deletions cut 7 bases from V and 2 bases from J, with 15 bases between. The CDR3 consists of 14 residues. These data belong to a study of human T cells and chemical hapten exposure. Study-level information: How much TCR each sample yielded varied, mostly because pooled library volumes differed slightly. Study-wide points: Among TCRs, those above 1 in 1000 frequency were unaffected by DPC sensitization.

The study's library attached unique molecular identifiers to single cDNA molecules. Per the study methods: The median was roughly 100,000 TCRs per sample, ranging 23,224 to 690,600. MiXCR, applied by TCRdb to the reads, yields one record per CDR3 protein. The V and J calls follow TCRdb's processing rather than the paper's. The sample lists around 120,000 distinct CDR3 sequences, 8% to 9.5% occurring once. From whole blood left unfractionated, total RNA was extracted. The clonotype was recovered from a human donor in good health. Some clones in this sample may be carry-over from other donors' samples. Input material: whole blood. The chain couples TRBV12-3 or TRBV12-4 to TRBJ2-7; no reliable D call. The CDR3 region is CASKESADPYEQYF. In DNA, the CDR3 is TGTGCCAGCAAAGAGTCGGCAGATCCCTACGAGCAGTACTTC.